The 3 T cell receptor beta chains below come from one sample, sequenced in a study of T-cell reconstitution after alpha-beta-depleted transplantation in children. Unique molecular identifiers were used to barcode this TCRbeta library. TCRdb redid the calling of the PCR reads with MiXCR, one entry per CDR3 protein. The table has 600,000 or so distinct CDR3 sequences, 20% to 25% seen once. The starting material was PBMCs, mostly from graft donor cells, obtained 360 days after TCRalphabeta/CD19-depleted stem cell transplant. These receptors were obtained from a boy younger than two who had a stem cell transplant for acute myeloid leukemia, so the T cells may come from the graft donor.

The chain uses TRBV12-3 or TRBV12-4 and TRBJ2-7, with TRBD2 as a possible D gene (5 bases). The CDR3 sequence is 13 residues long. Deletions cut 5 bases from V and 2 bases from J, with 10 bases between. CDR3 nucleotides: TGTGCCAGCAGTCCTACTAGAGCCTACGAGCAGTACTTC. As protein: CASSPTRAYEQYF.

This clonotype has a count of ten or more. In DNA form, the CDR3 reads TGTGCCAGCAGGACTAACAGAGGGGGCTACACCTTC. The encoded protein is CASRTNRGGYTF. The rearrangement links TRBV9 to TRBJ1-2, with D uncertain. The ends were cut back, 5 bases at V and 8 bases at J, with 13 bases in the middle. CDR1 and CDR2 from the germline V gene are SGDLS and YYNGEE. This CDR3 comprises 12 residues.

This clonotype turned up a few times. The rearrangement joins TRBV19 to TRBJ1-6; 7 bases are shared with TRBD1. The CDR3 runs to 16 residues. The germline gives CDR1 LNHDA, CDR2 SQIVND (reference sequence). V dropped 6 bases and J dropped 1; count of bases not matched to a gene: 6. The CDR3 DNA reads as TGTGCCAGTAGCCACGACAGGGAGTCCTATAATTCACCCCTCCACTTT. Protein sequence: CASSHDRESYNSPLHF. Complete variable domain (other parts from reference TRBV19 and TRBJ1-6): DGGITQSPKYLFRKEGQNVTLSCEQNLNHDAMYWYRQDPGQGLRLIYYSQIVNDFQKGDIAEGYSVSREKKESFPLTVTSAQKNPTAFYLCASSHDRESYNSPLHFGNGTRLTVT.